Here is one T cell receptor (beta chain) with its context. Its antigen is still unknown. Base qualities are not at hand, and no much larger clone is one base apart. The record originates from a study of blood T cell repertoires in COVID-19 (dated by TCRdb to the early 2020s). Regarding the complete study: Samples from collaborators originated in the United States, Italy and Spain and spanned both the acute and convalescent phases of COVID-19. The material from the prospective study consisted of cDNA or gDNA derived from T cells, B-cell-depleted T cells, or PBMCs. Deeply sampled blood TCRbeta repertoires from subjects exposed to, actively infected with, or recovered from COVID-19 were included in the dataset. The repertoires were released in a freely available public database intended as a resource for research on the immune response to SARS-CoV-2. Samples came from the ongoing ImmuneRACE study (first 160 participants) plus 1,254 subjects from 6 global collaborators. A de-identified subject ID, COVID-19 status, age in years and sex were almost always included in the sample metadata. HLA class I and class II types, where available, came from metadata supplied by the sample provider rather than from assay-based typing. General study outcomes and caveats: How much clinical and demographic metadata was included differed by source and by participant, and the metadata was provided uncurated.

Whole blood was collected in K2EDTA tubes by collaborating institutions according to the institutions' own protocols. For TCRbeta analysis, collaborator samples were shipped as frozen whole blood, as isolated PBMCs, or as DNA extracted from either sample type. TCRbeta CDR3 regions were amplified from genomic DNA using the immunoSEQ Assay, a bias-controlled multiplex PCR. Turning to the authors' computational methods: The number of nucleated cells in each sample was estimated from the amplification of reference gene primers within the assay. To quantify the absolute abundance of each unique TCRbeta CDR3 rearrangement, sequence reads were collapsed and filtered. For each sample, productive Simpson clonality was calculated as the square root of Simpson's diversity index over productive rearrangements. What TCRdb holds here is the immuneACCESS table cut down to in-frame rearrangements. Part of the clones is not present; checked against another copy, under half of the missing clones reflect an unresolved V gene, and the others are unexplained. From that table come the V and J calls and clone size; the DNA was used to work out D and trimming. The sample table holds 200,000 to 250,000 clones, of which around nine tenths were seen once. The biggest ten clones account for 1.5% of the sample.

V and J are truncated by 4 bases and 3 bases respectively, leaving an intervening sequence of 9 bases. From cysteine to phenylalanine, the CDR3 is 13 amino acids long. Only the CDR3 DNA stays, 39 bases, in frame from base 1. Based on the germline V gene, the CDR1 and CDR2 sequences are SQVTM and ANQGSEA. The receptor was isolated from a man younger than 35 with active or convalescent COVID-19. The chain joins TRBV29-1 to TRBJ2-2; the D gene remains uncertain. Sequencing input: peripheral blood. This receptor has the CDR3 CSVVRRYTGELFF. The DNA sequence follows: TGCAGCGTTGTCCGGCGGTACACCGGGGAGCTGTTTTTT.